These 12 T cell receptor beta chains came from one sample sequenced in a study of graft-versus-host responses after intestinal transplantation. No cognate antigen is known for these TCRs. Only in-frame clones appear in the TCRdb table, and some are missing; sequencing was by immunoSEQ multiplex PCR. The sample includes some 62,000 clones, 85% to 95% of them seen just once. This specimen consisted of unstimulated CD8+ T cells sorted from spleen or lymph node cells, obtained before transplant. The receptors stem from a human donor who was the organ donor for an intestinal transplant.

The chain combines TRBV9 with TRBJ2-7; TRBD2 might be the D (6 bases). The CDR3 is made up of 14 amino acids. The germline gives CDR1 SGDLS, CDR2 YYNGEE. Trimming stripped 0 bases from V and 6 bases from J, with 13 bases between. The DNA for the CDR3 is TGTGCCAGCAGCGTAGGAGGCGGGGCGGGCGAGCAGTACTTC. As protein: CASSVGGGAGEQYF.

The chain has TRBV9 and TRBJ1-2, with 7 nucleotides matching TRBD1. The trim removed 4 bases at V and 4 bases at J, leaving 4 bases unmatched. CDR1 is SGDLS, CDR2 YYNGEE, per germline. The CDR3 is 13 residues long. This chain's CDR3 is CASSPRGAYGYTF. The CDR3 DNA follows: TGTGCCAGCAGCCCCAGGGGGGCCTATGGCTACACCTTC.

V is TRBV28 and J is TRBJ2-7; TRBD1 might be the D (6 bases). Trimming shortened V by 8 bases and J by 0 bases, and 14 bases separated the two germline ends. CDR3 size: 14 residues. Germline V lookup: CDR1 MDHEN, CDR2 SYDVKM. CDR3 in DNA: TGTGCCAGCGGGGCTGGGACAAACTCCTACGAGCAGTACTTC. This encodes CASGAGTNSYEQYF.

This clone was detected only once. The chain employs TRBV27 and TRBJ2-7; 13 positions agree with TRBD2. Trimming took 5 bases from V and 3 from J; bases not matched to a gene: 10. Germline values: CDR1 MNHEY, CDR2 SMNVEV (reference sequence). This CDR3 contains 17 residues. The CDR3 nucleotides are TGTGCCAGCAGTCCCGCCCCCGGACTAGCGGGAGACTACGAGCAGTACTTC. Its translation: CASSPAPGLAGDYEQYF.

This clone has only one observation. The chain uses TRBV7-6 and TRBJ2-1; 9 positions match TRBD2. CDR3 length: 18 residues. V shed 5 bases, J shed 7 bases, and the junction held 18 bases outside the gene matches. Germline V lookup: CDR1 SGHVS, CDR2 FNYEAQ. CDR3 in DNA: TGTGCCAGCAGCCCATTAGAGACGGCGGGAGGGCCTAGGAATGAGCAGTTCTTC. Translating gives CASSPLETAGGPRNEQFF.

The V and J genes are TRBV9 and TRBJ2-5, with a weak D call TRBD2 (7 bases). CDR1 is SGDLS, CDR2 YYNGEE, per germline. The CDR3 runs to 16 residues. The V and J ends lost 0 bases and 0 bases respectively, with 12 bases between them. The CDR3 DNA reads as TGTGCCAGCAGCGTAGAGGGGGGGGAGTACCAAGAGACCCAGTACTTC. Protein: CASSVEGGEYQETQYF.

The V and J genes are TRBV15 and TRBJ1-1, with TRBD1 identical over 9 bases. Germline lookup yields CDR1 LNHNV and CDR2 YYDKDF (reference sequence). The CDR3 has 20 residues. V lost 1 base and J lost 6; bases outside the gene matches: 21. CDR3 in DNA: TGTGCCACCAGCAGAGGTATTTTTCGGGACAGGGTAGGTCGGATCCCTGAAGCTTTCTTT. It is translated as CATSRGIFRDRVGRIPEAFF.

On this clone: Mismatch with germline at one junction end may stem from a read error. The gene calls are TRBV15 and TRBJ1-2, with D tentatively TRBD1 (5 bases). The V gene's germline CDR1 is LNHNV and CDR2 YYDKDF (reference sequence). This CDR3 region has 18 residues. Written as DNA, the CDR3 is TGTGCCACCAGTAGAGTCCCGTTTGATGGAGGGGTTAAGAGTGGCTACACCTTC. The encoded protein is CATSRVPFDGGVKSGYTF.

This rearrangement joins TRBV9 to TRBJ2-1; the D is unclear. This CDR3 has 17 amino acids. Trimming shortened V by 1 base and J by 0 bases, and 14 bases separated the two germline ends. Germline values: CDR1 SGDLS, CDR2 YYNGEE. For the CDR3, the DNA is TGTGCCAGCAGCGTAAGAGAGAGAAACGCCTCCTACAATGAGCAGTTCTTC. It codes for CASSVRERNASYNEQFF.

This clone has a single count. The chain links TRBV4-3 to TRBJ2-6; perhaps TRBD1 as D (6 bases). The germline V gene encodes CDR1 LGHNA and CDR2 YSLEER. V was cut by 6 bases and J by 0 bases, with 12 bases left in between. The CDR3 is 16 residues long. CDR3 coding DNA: TGCGCCAGCAGTAGAGGGGGATACTCTGGGGCCAACGTCCTGACTTTC. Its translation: CASSRGGYSGANVLTF.

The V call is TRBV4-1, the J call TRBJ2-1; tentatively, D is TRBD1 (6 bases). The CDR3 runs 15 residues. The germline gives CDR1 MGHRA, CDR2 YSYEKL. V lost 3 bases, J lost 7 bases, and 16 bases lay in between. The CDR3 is CASSHSYARGNEQFF. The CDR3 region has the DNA TGCGCCAGCAGCCACAGCTACGCCAGGGGAAATGAGCAGTTCTTC.

CDR3 region: CASIGERACGLEQYF. In DNA form, the CDR3 reads TGTGCCAGTATAGGGGAAAGGGCGTGCGGTTTGGAGCAGTACTTC. V usage is TRBV19 and J usage is TRBJ2-7; D possibly corresponds to TRBD1 (5 bases). V was pared by 7 bases and J by 7 bases, with 23 bases between. The CDR3 consists of 15 residues. Germline assignment: CDR1 LNHDA and CDR2 SQIVND (reference sequence).